Listed below are T cell receptor beta chains from one sample, sequenced in a study of cytomegalovirus exposure and HLA in healthy donors. Only in-frame clones appear in the TCRdb table, and some are missing; sequencing was by immunoSEQ multiplex PCR. This sample carries some 180,000 clones, around 80% of them seen once, and the ten largest clones take roughly 1.5%. Sequences were obtained from PBMCs. These receptors originate from a man younger than 35 in good health and CMV-seronegative. Each CDR3 is given with its conserved first and last residue. Fields, in order: D gene, V gene, J gene, clone size, CDR3 DNA, CDR3 protein. D genes are given only for firm matches. Size tells how often a clone was seen (once, few, many) or the class of an expanded clone, and some rows leave it out.

D gene: TRBD2; V gene: TRBV7-8; J gene: TRBJ2-3; clone size: once; CDR3 DNA: TGTGCCAGCAGCCTCGGACTAGCGGGAACGTTTACAGATACGCAGTATTTT; CDR3 protein: CASSLGLAGTFTDTQYF
D gene: TRBD1; V gene: TRBV7-2; J gene: TRBJ2-5; clone size: -; CDR3 DNA: TGTGCCAGCAGCCAGGACAGGGGGCGAGAGACCCAGTACTTC; CDR3 protein: CASSQDRGRETQYF
D gene: -; V gene: TRBV30; J gene: TRBJ1-2; clone size: few; CDR3 DNA: TGTGCCTGGAGGGACAGCGGTCCCTATGGCTACACCTTC; CDR3 protein: CAWRDSGPYGYTF
D gene: -; V gene: TRBV5-1; J gene: TRBJ1-2; clone size: -; CDR3 DNA: TGCGCCAGCACCTTCAGCGGGGGTAACTATGGCTACACCTTC; CDR3 protein: CASTFSGGNYGYTF
D gene: -; V gene: TRBV15; J gene: TRBJ1-5; clone size: -; CDR3 DNA: TGTGCCACCAGTACGGACAGTGGGAATCAGCCCCAGCATTTT; CDR3 protein: CATSTDSGNQPQHF
D gene: -; V gene: TRBV4-1; J gene: TRBJ2-6; clone size: -; CDR3 DNA: TGTGCCAGCAGCCAAGATGGGCTCTCTGGGGCCAACGTCCTGACTTTC; CDR3 protein: CASSQDGLSGANVLTF
D gene: TRBD1; V gene: TRBV19; J gene: TRBJ1-2; clone size: -; CDR3 DNA: TGTGCCAGTAGTATAAGGACCATGACACGACAGGGCTATGGCTACACCTTC; CDR3 protein: CASSIRTMTRQGYGYTF
D gene: TRBD1; V gene: TRBV18; J gene: TRBJ1-6; clone size: -; CDR3 DNA: TGTGCCAGCTCACCCAGGACAGGGGGGAATTATAATTCACCCCTCCACTTT; CDR3 protein: CASSPRTGGNYNSPLHF
D gene: -; V gene: TRBV6-5; J gene: TRBJ2-2; clone size: -; CDR3 DNA: TGTGCCAGCAGTTACTCCCAGGATAACACCGGGGAGCTGTTTTTT; CDR3 protein: CASSYSQDNTGELFF
D gene: TRBD1; V gene: TRBV19; J gene: TRBJ1-1; clone size: -; CDR3 DNA: TGTGCCAGTAGTCCCTTTACAGGGGGTATTGGGGTGAGCACTGAAGCTTTCTTT; CDR3 protein: CASSPFTGGIGVSTEAFF
D gene: -; V gene: TRBV27; J gene: TRBJ2-7; clone size: -; CDR3 DNA: TGTGCCAGCAGTTTATCTCTAGCTACCTACGAGCAGTACTTC; CDR3 protein: CASSLSLATYEQYF
D gene: TRBD1; V gene: TRBV29-1; J gene: TRBJ2-5; clone size: -; CDR3 DNA: TGCAGCGCCTGGACAGGGGGTCACGAGACCCAGTACTTC; CDR3 protein: CSAWTGGHETQYF
D gene: -; V gene: TRBV7-7; J gene: TRBJ2-2; clone size: few; CDR3 DNA: TGTGCTAGCAGCTCCGGAGGGGTTGGCACCGGGGAGCTGTTTTTT; CDR3 protein: CASSSGGVGTGELFF
D gene: -; V gene: TRBV11-2; J gene: TRBJ1-2; clone size: -; CDR3 DNA: TGTGCCAGCAGCTCAGTTCGGGGCGGGAAGGATGGCTACACCTTC; CDR3 protein: CASSSVRGGKDGYTF
D gene: -; V gene: TRBV30; J gene: TRBJ1-5; clone size: -; CDR3 DNA: TGTGCCTGGGCACAGGGTGCCAATCAGCCCCAGCATTTT; CDR3 protein: CAWAQGANQPQHF
D gene: TRBD2; V gene: TRBV11-3; J gene: TRBJ2-1; clone size: -; CDR3 DNA: TGTGCCAGCAGCTTACCGGGGGGGCGGGACAATGAGCAGTTCTTC; CDR3 protein: CASSLPGGRDNEQFF
D gene: -; V gene: TRBV7-2; J gene: TRBJ2-5; clone size: few; CDR3 DNA: TGTGCCAGCAGCTTAGCGGGGGGTGGGGAGACCCAGTACTTC; CDR3 protein: CASSLAGGGETQYF
D gene: TRBD1; V gene: TRBV11-3; J gene: TRBJ2-2; clone size: -; CDR3 DNA: TGTGCCAGCAGCCCCTGGACAGGGGGCGACACCGGGGAGCTGTTTTTT; CDR3 protein: CASSPWTGGDTGELFF
D gene: -; V gene: TRBV4-3; J gene: TRBJ1-1; clone size: -; CDR3 DNA: TGCGCCAGCAGCCTCCTTTGGGCCCAATCACAAGAAGCTTTCTTT; CDR3 protein: CASSLLWAQSQEAFF
D gene: TRBD2; V gene: TRBV7-2; J gene: TRBJ2-1; clone size: -; CDR3 DNA: TGTGCCAGCAGCTTAGTTTACGGACTAGCGGGGGGGGAGCAGTTCTTC; CDR3 protein: CASSLVYGLAGGEQFF
D gene: -; V gene: TRBV6-5; J gene: TRBJ1-1; clone size: few; CDR3 DNA: TGTGCCAGCAGTTACTCGAGGACACCTGGCGGCACTGAAGCTTTCTTT; CDR3 protein: CASSYSRTPGGTEAFF
D gene: -; V gene: TRBV27; J gene: TRBJ1-2; clone size: -; CDR3 DNA: TGTGCCAGCAGTTTTCTCACGGGACACAGGGAAGTGAGAGGCTACACCTTC; CDR3 protein: CASSFLTGHREVRGYTF
D gene: -; V gene: TRBV18; J gene: TRBJ1-5; clone size: -; CDR3 DNA: TGTGCCAGCTCACCAACAGATAGCAATCAGCCCCAGCATTTT; CDR3 protein: CASSPTDSNQPQHF